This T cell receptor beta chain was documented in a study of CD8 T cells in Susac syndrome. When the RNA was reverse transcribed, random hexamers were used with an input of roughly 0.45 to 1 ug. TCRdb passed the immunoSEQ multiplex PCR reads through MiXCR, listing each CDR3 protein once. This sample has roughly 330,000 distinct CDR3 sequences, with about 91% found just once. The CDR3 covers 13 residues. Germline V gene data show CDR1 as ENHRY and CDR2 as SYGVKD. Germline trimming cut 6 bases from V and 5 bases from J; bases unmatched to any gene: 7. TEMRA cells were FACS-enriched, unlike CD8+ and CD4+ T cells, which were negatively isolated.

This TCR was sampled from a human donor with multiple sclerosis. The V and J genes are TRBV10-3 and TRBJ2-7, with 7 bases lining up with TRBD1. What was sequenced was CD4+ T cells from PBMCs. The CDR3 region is CAIRGTETDEQYF. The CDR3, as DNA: TGTGCCATCAGGGGGACAGAGACCGACGAGCAGTACTTC.